The table lists the clone carrying this T cell receptor (beta chain) with a count of one. Both 60 Vbeta primers and 13 Jbeta primers went into the PCR. Method: immunoSEQ multiplex PCR; TCRdb's copy keeps in-frame clones and lacks some. The sample includes 70,000 to 95,000 clones, 70% to 90% of them seen just once. With 6 bases clipped from V and 6 bases from J, the junction kept 4 bases outside the gene matches. The germline V gene has CDR1 WNHNN and CDR2 SYGVQD (reference sequence). The CDR3 runs to 13 residues. The sample is drawn from a study of cytomegalovirus exposure and HLA in healthy donors. The chain combines TRBV10-1 with TRBJ2-1; 8 bases match TRBD1. Sequencing input: PBMCs. The source is a man between 18 and 29 years old in good health and CMV-seronegative. CDR3: CASSSGQGNEQFF. In nucleotides, the CDR3 is TGCGCCAGCAGCTCCGGACAGGGCAATGAGCAGTTCTTC.